This T cell receptor (beta chain) was sequenced in a study of graft-versus-host responses after intestinal transplantation listed by TCRdb under 2021. Regarding the study in general: Multivisceral, liver-intestinal, or isolated intestinal transplants were received by the recipients. A peak of at least 4% donor T cells among recipient peripheral blood mononuclear cells was the definition used for donor T cell macrochimerism. Bulk TCR-beta CDR3 sequencing was used to track graft-versus-host and host-versus-graft alloreactive T cell clones in the graft, circulation and bone marrow after intestinal transplantation. A cohort of 24 intestinal transplant recipients, including one retransplant, was enrolled, and 3 patients lacking pretransplant specimens were excluded. Instead of going to the commercial service, samples from a few later patients were sequenced in-house on an Illumina MiSeq and processed with MiXCR. Anti-thymocyte globulin induction was given to all recipients, followed by maintenance tacrolimus and steroids for 3 to 4 years. Alloreactive clones were identified by sequencing pre-transplant mixed lymphocyte reaction products and comparing them with unstimulated pre-transplant donor and recipient T cells.

The time point label here, explained by the study, means: cells obtained before transplantation from donor or recipient. Mixed lymphocyte reactions plated approximately 200,000 CFSE-labeled pre-transplant responders with approximately 200,000 irradiated violet-dye-labeled stimulators and were cultured for roughly 6 days. After the mixed lymphocyte reaction, proliferating CD3+CD4+CFSE-low and CD3+CD8+CFSE-low responder cells were FACS-sorted on a BD Influx sorter. On this clone: Within one base of it there is no much larger clone, and no base qualities were kept.

The method behind the library was the immunoSEQ multiplex PCR assay. For most patients, genomic DNA was isolated with the Qiagen DNeasy Blood and Tissue Kit and sent frozen to Adaptive Biotechnologies for TCR sequencing. For most patients, genomic DNA was subjected to high-throughput TCR-beta CDR3 sequencing by Adaptive Biotechnologies. Turning to the authors' computational methods: TCR sequencing data were retrieved from Adaptive's ImmunoSEQ software for about 17 patients, whereas three other patients were processed with MiXCR and VDJtools. To correct CD4 versus CD8 sorting errors, sequences present in both subsets at a frequency ratio below 5:1 were removed. CDR3 nucleotide sequences shared between donor and recipient were removed because their origin could not be assigned. To be classed as alloreactive, a clone needed at least 2-fold expansion over unstimulated cells and a minimum CFSE-low frequency of 0.002% (template counts) or 0.001% (read counts). Clones detected in sequenced pre-transplant spleen, lymph node, or MLR CFSE-low populations of the donor or recipient were defined as mappable. The cumulative frequency of alloreactive clones was calculated as a percentage of all sequences, weighted by copy number. Not all clones reach the TCRdb copy of this immuneACCESS table, which keeps in-frame sequences only. Checked studies attribute under half of the gap to unresolved V genes and leave the rest unexplained. That table supplies the V and J calls and clone size; D and trimming were determined from the DNA. Here the sample has about 21,000 clones; 35% to 50% occur a single time. Of the sample, about 1.5% falls within the top ten clones.

Summary of the overall study and its limitations: Early after transplant, declines in HvG clones were associated with peak levels of circulating GvH clones. Conclusions were limited by the relatively low number and heterogeneity of intestinal transplant patients. GvH clones turned up in recipient bone marrow, with some appearing earlier in ileal mucosa or blood, a pattern consistent with an intestinal mucosal origin. High GvH to HvG T cell clonal ratios were observed in the allografts of patients with donor T cell macrochimerism.

Its CDR3 holds 13 amino acids, cysteine through phenylalanine. The kept DNA is CDR3 alone, 39 bases in frame from the first base. V is reduced by 5 bases and J by 6 bases, leaving a spacing of 14 bases between them. Via the germline V gene, CDR1 is SGHRS and CDR2 YFSETQ. The source material was alloreactive CD8+ T cells from a mixed lymphocyte reaction culture, sampled before intestinal transplant. Explained via the paper, the cell subset or site label denotes: CFSE-low proliferating T cells sorted from roughly 6-day pre-transplant mixed lymphocyte reaction (GvH or HvG direction). The TCR was taken from a human patient who received an intestinal transplant. The chain is made from TRBV5-1 and TRBJ1-2, and possibly TRBD1, on 5 matching bases. The DNA sequence is as follows: TGCGCCAGCAGTTCGGGACCGCCCGATGGCTACACCTTC. Its protein reads: CASSSGPPDGYTF.